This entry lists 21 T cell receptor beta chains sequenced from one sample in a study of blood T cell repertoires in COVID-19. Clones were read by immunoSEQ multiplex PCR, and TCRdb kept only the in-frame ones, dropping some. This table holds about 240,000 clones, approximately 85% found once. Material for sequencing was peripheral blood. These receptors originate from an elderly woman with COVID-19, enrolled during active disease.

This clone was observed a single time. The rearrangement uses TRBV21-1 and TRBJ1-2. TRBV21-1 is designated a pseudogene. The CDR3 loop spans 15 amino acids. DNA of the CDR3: TGTGCCAGAGGGGGAGCGGGGAATCCAAACTATGGCTACACCTTC. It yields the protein CARGGAGNPNYGYTF.

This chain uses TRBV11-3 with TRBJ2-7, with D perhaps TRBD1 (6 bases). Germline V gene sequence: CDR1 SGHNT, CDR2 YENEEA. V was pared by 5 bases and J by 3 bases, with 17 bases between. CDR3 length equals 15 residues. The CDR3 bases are TGTGCCAGCAGCAGATCCAGGGGCCATCTCTACGAGCAGTACTTC. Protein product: CASSRSRGHLYEQYF.

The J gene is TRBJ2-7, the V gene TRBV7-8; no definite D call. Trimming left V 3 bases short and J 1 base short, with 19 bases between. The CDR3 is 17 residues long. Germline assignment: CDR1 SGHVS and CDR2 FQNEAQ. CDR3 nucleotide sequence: TGTGCCAGCAGCTTCCGCGAGGAGCCCTCATTATCCTACGAGCAGTACTTC. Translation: CASSFREEPSLSYEQYF.

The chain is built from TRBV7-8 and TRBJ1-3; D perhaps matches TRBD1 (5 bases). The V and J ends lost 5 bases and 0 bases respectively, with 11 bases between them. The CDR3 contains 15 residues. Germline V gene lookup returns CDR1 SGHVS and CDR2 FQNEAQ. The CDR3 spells CASSTDSNSGNTIYF. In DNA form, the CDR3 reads TGTGCCAGCAGCACAGACAGTAACTCTGGAAACACCATATATTTT.

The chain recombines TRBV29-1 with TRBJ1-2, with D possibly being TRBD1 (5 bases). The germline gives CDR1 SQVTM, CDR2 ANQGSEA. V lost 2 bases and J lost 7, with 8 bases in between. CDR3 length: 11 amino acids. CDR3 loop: CSVEQGGGYTF. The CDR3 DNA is TGCAGCGTTGAACAGGGTGGTGGCTACACCTTC. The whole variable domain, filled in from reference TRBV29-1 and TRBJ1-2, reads SAVISQKPSRDICQRGTSLTIQCQVDSQVTMMFWYRQQPGQSLTLIATANQGSEATYESGFVIDKFPISRPNLTFSTLTVSNMSPEDSSIYLCSVEQGGGYTFGSGTRLTVV.

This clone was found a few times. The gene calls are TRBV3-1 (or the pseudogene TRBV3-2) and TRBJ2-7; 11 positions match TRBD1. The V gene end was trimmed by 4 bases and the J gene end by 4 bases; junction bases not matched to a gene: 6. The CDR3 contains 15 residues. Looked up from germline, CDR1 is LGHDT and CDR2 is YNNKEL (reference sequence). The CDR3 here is CASSLGTGGDYEQYF. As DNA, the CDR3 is TGTGCCAGCAGCCTCGGGACAGGGGGAGATTACGAGCAGTACTTC.

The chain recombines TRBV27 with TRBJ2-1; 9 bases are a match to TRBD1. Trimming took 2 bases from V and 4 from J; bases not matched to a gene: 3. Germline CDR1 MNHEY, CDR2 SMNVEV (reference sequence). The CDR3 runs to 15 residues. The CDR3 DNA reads TGTGCCAGCAGTTTAAGGGGACAGGGATACAATGAGCAGTTCTTC. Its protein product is CASSLRGQGYNEQFF.

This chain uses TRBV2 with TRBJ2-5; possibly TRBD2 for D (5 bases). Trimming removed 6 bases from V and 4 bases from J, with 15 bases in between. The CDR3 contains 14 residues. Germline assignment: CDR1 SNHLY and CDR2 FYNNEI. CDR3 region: CASRRESGLETQYF. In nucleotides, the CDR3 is TGTGCCAGCAGGAGGGAGTCGGGCCTAGAGACCCAGTACTTC.

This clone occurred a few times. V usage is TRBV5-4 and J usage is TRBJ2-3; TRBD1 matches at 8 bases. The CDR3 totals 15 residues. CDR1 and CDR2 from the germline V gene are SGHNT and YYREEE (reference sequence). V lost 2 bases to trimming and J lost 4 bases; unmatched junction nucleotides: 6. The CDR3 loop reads CASSFGDRRADTQYF. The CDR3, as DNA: TGTGCCAGCAGCTTTGGGGACAGGAGAGCAGATACGCAGTATTTT.

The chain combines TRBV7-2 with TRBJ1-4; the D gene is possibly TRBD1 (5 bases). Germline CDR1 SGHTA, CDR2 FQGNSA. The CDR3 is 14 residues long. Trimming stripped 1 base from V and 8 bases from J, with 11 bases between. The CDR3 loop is CASSLGGGGEKLFF. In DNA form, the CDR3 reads TGTGCCAGCAGCTTAGGCGGCGGGGGAGAAAAACTGTTTTTT.

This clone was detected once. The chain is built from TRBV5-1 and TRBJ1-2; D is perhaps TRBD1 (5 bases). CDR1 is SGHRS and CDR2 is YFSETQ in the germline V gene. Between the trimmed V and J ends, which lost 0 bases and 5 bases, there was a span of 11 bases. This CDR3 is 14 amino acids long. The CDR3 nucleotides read TGCGCCAGCAGCTTGGCCTGGGGGAGGTATGGCTACACCTTC. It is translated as CASSLAWGRYGYTF. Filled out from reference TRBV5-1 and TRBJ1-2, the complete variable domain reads KAGVTQTPRYLIKTRGQQVTLSCSPISGHRSVSWYQQTPGQGLQFLFEYFSETQRNKGNFPGRFSGRQFSNSRSEMNVSTLELGDSALYLCASSLAWGRYGYTFGSGTRLTVV.

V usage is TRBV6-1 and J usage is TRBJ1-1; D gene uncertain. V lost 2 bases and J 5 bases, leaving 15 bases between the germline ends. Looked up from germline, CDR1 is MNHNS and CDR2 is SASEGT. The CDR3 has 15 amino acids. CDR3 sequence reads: CASSESIGVATEAFF. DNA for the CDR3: TGTGCCAGCAGTGAATCCATCGGGGTTGCTACTGAAGCTTTCTTT.

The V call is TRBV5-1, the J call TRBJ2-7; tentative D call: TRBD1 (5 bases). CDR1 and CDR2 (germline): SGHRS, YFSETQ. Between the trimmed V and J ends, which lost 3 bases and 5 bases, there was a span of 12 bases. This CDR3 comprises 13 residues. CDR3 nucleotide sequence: TGCGCCAGCAGCTCAAACGTGGACAACGAGCAGTACTTC. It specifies CASSSNVDNEQYF. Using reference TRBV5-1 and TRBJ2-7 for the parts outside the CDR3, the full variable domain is KAGVTQTPRYLIKTRGQQVTLSCSPISGHRSVSWYQQTPGQGLQFLFEYFSETQRNKGNFPGRFSGRQFSNSRSEMNVSTLELGDSALYLCASSSNVDNEQYFGPGTRLTVT.

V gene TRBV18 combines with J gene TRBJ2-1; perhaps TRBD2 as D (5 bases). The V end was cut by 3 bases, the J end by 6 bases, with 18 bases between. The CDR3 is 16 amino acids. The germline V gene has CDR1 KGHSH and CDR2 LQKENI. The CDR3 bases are TGTGCCAGCTCACCGTCGCGGGCCCCCCCCGGCAATGAGCAGTTCTTC. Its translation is CASSPSRAPPGNEQFF.

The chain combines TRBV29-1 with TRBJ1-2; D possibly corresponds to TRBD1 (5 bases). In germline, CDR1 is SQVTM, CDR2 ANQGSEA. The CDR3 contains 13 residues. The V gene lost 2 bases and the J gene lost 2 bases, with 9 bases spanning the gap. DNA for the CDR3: TGCAGCGTTGAAACGGCAGGGAACTATGGCTACACCTTC. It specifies CSVETAGNYGYTF.

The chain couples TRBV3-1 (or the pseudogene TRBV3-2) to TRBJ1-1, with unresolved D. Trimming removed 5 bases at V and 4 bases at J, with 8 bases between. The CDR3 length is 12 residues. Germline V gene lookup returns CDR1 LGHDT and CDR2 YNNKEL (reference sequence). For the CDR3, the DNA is TGTGCCAGCAGCAGAGGTTTCACTGAAGCTTTCTTT. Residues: CASSRGFTEAFF.

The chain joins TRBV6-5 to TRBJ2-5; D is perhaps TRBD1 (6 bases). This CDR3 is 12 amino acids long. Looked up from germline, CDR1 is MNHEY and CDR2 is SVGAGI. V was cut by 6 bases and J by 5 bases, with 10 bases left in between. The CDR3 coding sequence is TGTGCCAGCAGGGGGACAAGGGAGACCCAGTACTTC. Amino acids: CASRGTRETQYF.

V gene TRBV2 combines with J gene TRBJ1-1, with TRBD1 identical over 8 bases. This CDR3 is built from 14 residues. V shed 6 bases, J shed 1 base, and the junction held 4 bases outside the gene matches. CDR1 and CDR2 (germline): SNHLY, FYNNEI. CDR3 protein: CASRGQGGNTEAFF. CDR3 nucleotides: TGTGCCAGCAGAGGACAGGGTGGGAACACTGAAGCTTTCTTT.

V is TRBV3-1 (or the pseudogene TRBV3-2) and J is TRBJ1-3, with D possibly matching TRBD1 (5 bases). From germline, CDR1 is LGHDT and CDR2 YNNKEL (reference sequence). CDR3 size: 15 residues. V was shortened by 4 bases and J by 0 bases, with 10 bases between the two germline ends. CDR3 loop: CASSRGLSSGNTIYF. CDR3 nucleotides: TGTGCCAGCAGCCGGGGCCTTAGCTCTGGAAACACCATATATTTT.

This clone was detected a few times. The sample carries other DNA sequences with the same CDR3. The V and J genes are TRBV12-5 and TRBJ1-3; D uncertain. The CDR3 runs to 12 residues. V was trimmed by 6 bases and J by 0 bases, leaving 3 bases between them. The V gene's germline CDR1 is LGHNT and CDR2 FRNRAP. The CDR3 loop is CASGHSGNTIYF. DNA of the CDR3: TGTGCTAGTGGCCACTCTGGAAACACCATATATTTT.

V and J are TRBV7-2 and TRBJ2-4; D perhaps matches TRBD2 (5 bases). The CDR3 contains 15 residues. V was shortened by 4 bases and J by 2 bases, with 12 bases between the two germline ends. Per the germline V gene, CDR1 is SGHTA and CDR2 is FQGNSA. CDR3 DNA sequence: TGTGCCAGCAGCTCTCGCGTCGGGACCAAAAACATTCAGTACTTC. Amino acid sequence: CASSSRVGTKNIQYF.